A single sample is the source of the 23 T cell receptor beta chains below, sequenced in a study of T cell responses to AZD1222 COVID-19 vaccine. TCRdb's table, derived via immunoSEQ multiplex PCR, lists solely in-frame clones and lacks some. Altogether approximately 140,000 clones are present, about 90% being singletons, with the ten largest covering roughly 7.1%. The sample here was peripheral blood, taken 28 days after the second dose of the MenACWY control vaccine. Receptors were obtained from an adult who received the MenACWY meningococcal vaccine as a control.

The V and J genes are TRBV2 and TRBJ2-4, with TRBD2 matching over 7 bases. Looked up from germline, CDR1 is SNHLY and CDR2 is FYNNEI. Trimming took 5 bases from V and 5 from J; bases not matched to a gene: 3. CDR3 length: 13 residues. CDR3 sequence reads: CASSSGVENIQYF. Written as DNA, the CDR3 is TGTGCCAGCAGTAGCGGGGTGGAAAACATTCAGTACTTC.

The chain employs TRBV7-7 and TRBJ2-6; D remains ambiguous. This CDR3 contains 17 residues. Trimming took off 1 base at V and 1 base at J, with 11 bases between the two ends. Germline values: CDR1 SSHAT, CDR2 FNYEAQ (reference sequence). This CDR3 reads CASSLVYVTSGANVLTF. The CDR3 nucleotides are TGTGCCAGCAGCTTAGTTTACGTGACGTCTGGGGCCAACGTCCTGACTTTC.

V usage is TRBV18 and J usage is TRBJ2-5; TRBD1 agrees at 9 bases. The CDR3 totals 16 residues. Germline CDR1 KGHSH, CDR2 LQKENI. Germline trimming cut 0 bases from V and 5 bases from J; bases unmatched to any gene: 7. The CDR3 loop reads CASSPPSQGALETQYF. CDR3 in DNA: TGTGCCAGCTCACCACCGTCACAGGGGGCTCTTGAGACCCAGTACTTC.

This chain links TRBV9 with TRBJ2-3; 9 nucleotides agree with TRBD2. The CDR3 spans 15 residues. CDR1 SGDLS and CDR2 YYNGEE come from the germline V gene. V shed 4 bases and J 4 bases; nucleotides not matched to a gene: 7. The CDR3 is CASSPPGTSPDTQYF. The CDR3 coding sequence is TGTGCCAGCAGCCCACCCGGGACTAGCCCAGATACGCAGTATTTT.

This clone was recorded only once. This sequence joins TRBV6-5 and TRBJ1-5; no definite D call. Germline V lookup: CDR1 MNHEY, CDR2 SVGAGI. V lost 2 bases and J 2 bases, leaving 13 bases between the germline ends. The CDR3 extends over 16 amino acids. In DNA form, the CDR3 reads TGTGCCAGCAGTTACCTCGGGCCGAACGGCAATCAGCCCCAGCATTTT. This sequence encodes CASSYLGPNGNQPQHF.

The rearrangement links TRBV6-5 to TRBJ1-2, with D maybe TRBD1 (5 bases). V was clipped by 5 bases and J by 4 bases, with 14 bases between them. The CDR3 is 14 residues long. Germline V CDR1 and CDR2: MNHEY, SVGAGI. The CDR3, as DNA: TGTGCCAGCAGTCATAACCGGGACGGCTATGGCTACACCTTC. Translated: CASSHNRDGYGYTF.

The CDR3 sequence is CASSSQGRAAKNIQYF. CDR3 DNA: TGTGCCAGCAGCTCTCAGGGGAGAGCGGCCAAAAACATTCAGTACTTC. The chain carries TRBV7-6 and TRBJ2-4; possible D gene TRBD1, 6 bases. Germline lookup yields CDR1 SGHVS and CDR2 FNYEAQ. V shed 4 bases and J shed 1 base, with 14 bases lying between them. This CDR3 spans 16 amino acids.

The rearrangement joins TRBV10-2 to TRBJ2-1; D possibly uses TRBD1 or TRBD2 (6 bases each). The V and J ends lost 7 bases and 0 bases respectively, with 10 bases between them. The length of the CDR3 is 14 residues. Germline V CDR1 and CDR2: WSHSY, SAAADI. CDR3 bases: TGCGCCAGCACCGGGGGCAGCTCCTACAATGAGCAGTTCTTC. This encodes CASTGGSSYNEQFF.

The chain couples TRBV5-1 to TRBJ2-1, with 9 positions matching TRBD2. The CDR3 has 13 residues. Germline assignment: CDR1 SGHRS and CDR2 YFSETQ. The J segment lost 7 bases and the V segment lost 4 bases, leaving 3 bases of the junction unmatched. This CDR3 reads CASSLGLANEQFF. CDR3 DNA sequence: TGCGCCAGCAGCCTGGGACTAGCAAATGAGCAGTTCTTC.

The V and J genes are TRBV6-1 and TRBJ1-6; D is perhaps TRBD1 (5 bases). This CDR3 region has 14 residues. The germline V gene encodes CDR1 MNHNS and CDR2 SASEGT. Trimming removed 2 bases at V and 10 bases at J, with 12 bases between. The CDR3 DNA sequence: TGTGCCAGCAGTGAACGTTCAGGGATGTCACCCCTCCACTTT. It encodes CASSERSGMSPLHF.

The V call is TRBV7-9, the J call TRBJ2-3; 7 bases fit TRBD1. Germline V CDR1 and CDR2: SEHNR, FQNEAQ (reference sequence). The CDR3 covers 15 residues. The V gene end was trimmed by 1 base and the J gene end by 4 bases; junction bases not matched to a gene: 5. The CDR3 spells CASSLVGGESDTQYF. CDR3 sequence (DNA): TGTGCCAGCAGCTTAGTAGGGGGCGAATCAGATACGCAGTATTTT.

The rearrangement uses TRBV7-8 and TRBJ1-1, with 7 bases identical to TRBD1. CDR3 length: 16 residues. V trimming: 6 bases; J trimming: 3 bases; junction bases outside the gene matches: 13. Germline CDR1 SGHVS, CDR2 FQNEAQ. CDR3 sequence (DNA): TGTGCCAGCAGACGAAGAGCAGGGGGGGGACACACTGAAGCTTTCTTT. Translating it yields CASRRRAGGGHTEAFF.

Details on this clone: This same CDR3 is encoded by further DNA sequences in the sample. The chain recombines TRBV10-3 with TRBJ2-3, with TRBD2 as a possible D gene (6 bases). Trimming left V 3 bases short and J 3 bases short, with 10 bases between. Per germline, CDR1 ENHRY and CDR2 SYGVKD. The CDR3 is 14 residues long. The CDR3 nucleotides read TGTGCCATCAGTGACACAGGAGGGACAGATACGCAGTATTTT. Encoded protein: CAISDTGGTDTQYF.

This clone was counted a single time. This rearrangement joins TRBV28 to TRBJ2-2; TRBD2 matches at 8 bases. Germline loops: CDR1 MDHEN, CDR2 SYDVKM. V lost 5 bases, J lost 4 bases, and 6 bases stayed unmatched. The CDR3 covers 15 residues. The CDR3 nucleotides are TGTGCCAGCAGTCCACTAGCGGTCGGCACCGGGGAGCTGTTTTTT. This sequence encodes CASSPLAVGTGELFF.

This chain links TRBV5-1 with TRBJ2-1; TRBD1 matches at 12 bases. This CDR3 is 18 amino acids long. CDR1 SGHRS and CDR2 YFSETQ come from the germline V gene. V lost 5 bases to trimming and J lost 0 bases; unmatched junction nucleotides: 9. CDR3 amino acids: CASSPGQGAPGSYNEQFF. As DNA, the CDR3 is TGCGCCAGCAGTCCGGGACAGGGGGCCCCTGGCTCCTACAATGAGCAGTTCTTC.

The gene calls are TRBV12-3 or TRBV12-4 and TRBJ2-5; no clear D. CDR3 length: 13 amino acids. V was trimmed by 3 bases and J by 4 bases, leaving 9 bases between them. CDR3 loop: CASSFVQRETQYF. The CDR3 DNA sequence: TGTGCCAGCAGTTTTGTACAAAGAGAGACCCAGTACTTC.

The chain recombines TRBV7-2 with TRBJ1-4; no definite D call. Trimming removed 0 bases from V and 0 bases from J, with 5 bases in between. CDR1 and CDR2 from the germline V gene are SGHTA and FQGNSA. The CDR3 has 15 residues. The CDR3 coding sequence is TGTGCCAGCAGCTTAGCTGGTGCAACTAATGAAAAACTGTTTTTT. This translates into CASSLAGATNEKLFF.

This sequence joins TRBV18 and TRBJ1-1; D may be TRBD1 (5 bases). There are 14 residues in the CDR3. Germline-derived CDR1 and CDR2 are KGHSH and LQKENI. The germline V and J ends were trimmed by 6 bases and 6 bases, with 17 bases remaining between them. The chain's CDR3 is CASSRDVAVPEAFF. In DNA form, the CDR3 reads TGTGCCAGCTCCCGGGACGTGGCGGTCCCTGAAGCTTTCTTT.

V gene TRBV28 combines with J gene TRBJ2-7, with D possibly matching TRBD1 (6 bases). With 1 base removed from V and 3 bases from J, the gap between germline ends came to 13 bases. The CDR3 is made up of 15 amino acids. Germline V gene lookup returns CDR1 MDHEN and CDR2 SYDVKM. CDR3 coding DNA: TGTGCCAGCAGTTTATCAGGGGCCACTCTCTACGAGCAGTACTTC. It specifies CASSLSGATLYEQYF.

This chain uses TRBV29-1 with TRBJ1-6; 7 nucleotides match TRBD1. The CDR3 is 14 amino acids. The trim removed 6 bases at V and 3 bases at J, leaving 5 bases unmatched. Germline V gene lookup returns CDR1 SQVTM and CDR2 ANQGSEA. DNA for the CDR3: TGCAGCGTCCGCGGGACAGACTATAATTCACCCCTCCACTTT. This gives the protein CSVRGTDYNSPLHF.

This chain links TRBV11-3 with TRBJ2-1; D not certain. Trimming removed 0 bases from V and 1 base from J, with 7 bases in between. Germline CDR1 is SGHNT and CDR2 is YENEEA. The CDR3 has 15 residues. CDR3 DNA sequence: TGTGCCAGCAGCTTAGAGGGTAATTCCTACAATGAGCAGTTCTTC. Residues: CASSLEGNSYNEQFF.

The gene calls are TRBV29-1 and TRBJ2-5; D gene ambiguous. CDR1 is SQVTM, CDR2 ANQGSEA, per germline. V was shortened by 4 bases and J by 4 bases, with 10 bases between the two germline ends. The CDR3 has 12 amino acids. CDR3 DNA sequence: TGCAGCGTTGGCGTCAAGGGAGAGACCCAGTACTTC. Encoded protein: CSVGVKGETQYF.

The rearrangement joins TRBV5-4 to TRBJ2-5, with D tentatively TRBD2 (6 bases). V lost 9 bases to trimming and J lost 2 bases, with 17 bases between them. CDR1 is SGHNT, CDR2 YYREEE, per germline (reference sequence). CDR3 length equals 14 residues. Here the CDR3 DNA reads TGTGCCACCTCAACCTCGGGACTGCAAGAGACCCAGTACTTC. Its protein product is CATSTSGLQETQYF.